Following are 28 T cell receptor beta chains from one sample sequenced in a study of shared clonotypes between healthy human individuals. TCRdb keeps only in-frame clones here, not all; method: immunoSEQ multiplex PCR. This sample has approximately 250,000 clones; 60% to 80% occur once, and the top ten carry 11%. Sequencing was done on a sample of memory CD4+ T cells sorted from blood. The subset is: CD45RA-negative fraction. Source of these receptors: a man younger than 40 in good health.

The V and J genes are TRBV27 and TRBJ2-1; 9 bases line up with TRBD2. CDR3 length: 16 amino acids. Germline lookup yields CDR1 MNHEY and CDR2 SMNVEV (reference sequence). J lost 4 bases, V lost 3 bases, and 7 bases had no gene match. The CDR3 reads CASSFFGAGGYNEQFF. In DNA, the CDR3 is TGTGCCAGCAGTTTCTTTGGCGCGGGAGGGTACAATGAGCAGTTCTTC.

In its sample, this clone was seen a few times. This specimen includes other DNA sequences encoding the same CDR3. The CDR3 region has the DNA TGTGCCAGCAGAGGGACTAGCGGGAGGACCGGGGAGCTGTTTTTT. Amino acids: CASRGTSGRTGELFF. The V gene is TRBV6-6, the J gene TRBJ2-2; TRBD2 aligns across 15 bases. CDR1 is MNHNY, CDR2 SVGAGI, per germline (reference sequence). With V trimmed by 6 bases and J by 5 bases, 1 base remained unmatched. The CDR3 sequence is 15 residues long.

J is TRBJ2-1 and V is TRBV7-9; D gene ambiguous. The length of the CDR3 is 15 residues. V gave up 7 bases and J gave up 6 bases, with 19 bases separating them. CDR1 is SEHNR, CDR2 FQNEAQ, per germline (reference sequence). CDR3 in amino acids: CASTPLLVSRNEQFF. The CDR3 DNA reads TGTGCCAGCACCCCCCTCTTAGTAAGTCGCAATGAGCAGTTCTTC.

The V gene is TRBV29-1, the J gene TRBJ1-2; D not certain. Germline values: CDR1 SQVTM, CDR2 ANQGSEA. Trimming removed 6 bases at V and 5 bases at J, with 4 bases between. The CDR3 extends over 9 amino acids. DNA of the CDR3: TGCAGCGTGGAGTATGGCTACACCTTC. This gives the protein CSVEYGYTF.

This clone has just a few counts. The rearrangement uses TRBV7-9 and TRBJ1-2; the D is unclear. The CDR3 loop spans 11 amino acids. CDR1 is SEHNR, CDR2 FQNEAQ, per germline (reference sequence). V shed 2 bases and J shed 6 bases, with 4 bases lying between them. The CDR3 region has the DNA TGTGCCAGCAGCTTAAACCATGGCTACACCTTC. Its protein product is CASSLNHGYTF.

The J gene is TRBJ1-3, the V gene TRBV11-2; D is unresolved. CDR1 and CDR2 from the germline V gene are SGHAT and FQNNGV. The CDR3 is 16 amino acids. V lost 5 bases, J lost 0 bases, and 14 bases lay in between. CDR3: CASSPRKILSGNTIYF. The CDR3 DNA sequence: TGTGCCAGCAGCCCCCGAAAGATCCTCTCTGGAAACACCATATATTTT.

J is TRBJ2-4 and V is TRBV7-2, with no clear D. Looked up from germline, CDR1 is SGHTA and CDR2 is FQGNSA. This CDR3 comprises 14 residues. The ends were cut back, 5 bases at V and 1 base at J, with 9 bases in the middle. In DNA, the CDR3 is TGTGCCAGCAGCCCGGCCCTGGCCAAAAACATTCAGTACTTC. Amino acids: CASSPALAKNIQYF. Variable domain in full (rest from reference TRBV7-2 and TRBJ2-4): GAGVSQSPSNKVTEKGKDVELRCDPISGHTALYWYRQSLGQGLEFLIYFQGNSAPDKSGLPSDRFSAERTGGSVSTLTIQRTQQEDSAVYLCASSPALAKNIQYFGAGTRLSVL.

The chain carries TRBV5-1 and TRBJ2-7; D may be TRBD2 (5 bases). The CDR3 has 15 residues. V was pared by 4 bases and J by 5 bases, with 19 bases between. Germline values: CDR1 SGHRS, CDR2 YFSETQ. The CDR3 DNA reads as TGCGCCAGCAGCGAGGCCCAAACTAGAAGCAACGAGCAGTACTTC. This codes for CASSEAQTRSNEQYF.

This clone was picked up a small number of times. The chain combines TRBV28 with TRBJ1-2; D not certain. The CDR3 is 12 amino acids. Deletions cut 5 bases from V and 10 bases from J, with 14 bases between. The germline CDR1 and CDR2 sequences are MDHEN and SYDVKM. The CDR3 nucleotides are TGTGCCAGCAGTATCCAGACATCGGTCTACACCTTC. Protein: CASSIQTSVYTF.

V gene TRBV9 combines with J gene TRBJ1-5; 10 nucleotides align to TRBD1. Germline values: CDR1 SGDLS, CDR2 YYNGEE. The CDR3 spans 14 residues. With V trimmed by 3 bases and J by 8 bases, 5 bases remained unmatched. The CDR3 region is CASSAGQGFEPQHF. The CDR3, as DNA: TGTGCCAGCAGCGCGGGACAGGGGTTTGAGCCCCAGCATTTT.

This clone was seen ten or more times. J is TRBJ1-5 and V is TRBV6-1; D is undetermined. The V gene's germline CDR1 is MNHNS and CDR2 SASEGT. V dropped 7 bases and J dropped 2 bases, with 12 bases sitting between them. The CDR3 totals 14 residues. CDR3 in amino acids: CASTLSGGNQPQHF. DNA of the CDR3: TGTGCCAGCACTTTGAGCGGCGGCAATCAGCCCCAGCATTTT.

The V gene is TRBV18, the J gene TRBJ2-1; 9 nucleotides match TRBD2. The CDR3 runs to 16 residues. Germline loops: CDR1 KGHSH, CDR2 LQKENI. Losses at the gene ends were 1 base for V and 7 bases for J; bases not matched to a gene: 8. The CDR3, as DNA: TGTGCCAGCTCACCACGCTCGGCGGGAGGGGTAAATGAGCAGTTCTTC. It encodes CASSPRSAGGVNEQFF. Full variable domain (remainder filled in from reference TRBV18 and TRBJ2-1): NAGVMQNPRHLVRRRGQEARLRCSPMKGHSHVYWYRQLPEEGLKFMVYLQKENIIDESGMPKERFSAEFPKEGPSILRIQQVVRGDSAAYFCASSPRSAGGVNEQFFGPGTRLTVL.

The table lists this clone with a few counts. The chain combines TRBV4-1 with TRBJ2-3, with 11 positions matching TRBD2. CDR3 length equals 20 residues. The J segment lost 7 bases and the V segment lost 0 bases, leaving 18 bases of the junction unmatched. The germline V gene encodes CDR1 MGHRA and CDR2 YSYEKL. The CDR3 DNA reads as TGCGCCAGCAGCCAAGATCTGGGGCTAGCGGGAGGAGGCAGCAGGAATACGCAGTATTTT. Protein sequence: CASSQDLGLAGGGSRNTQYF.

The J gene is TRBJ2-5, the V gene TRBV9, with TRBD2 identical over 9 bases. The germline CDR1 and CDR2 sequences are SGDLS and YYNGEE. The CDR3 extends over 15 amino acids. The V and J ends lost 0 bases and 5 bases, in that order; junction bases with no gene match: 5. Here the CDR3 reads CASSVEAGGSETQYF. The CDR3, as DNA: TGTGCCAGCAGCGTAGAAGCGGGAGGAAGTGAGACCCAGTACTTC.

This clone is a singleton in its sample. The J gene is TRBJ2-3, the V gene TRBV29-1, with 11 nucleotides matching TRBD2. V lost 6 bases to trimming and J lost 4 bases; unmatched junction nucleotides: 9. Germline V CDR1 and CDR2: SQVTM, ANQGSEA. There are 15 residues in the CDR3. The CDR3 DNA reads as TGCAGCGTCCTGGGACTAGCGGATTACTCAGATACGCAGTATTTT. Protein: CSVLGLADYSDTQYF.

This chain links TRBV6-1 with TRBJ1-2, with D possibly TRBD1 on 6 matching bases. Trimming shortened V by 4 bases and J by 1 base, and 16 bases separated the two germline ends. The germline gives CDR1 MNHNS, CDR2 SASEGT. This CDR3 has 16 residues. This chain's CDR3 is CASSGSGQSINYGYTF. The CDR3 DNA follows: TGTGCCAGCAGTGGTTCGGGACAATCAATTAACTATGGCTACACCTTC.

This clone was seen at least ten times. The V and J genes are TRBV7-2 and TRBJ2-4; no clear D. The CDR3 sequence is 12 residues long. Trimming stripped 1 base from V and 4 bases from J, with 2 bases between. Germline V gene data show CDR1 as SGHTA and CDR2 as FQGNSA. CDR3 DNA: TGTGCCAGCAGCTTAGGTAAAAACATTCAGTACTTC. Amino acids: CASSLGKNIQYF.

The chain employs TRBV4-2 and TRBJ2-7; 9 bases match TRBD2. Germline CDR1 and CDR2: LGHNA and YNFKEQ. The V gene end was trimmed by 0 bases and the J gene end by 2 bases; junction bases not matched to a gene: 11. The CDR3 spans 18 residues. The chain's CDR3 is CASSQDWAGGSRPYEQYF. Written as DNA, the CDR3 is TGTGCCAGCAGCCAAGATTGGGCGGGAGGGAGTAGGCCCTACGAGCAGTACTTC.

CDR3 sequence (DNA): TGTGCCAGCACCCGCCGGGACAGGGTATACGAGCAGTACTTC. Translation: CASTRRDRVYEQYF. The V gene is TRBV28, the J gene TRBJ2-7; TRBD1 aligns across 9 bases. Germline loops: CDR1 MDHEN, CDR2 SYDVKM. The CDR3 is 14 residues long. V dropped 7 bases and J dropped 4; count of bases not matched to a gene: 8. Using reference TRBV28 and TRBJ2-7 for the parts outside the CDR3, the full variable domain is DVKVTQSSRYLVKRTGEKVFLECVQDMDHENMFWYRQDPGLGLRLIYFSYDVKMKEKGDIPEGYSVSREKKERFSLILESASTNQTSMYLCASTRRDRVYEQYFGPGTRLTVT.

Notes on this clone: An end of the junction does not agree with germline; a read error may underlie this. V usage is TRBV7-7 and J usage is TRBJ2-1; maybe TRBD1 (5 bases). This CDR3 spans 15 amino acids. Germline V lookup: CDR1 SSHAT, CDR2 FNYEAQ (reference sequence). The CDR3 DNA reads TGTGCCAGCAGTTTAGACAGCACCCCATACAATGAGCAGTTCTTC. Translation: CASSLDSTPYNEQFF.

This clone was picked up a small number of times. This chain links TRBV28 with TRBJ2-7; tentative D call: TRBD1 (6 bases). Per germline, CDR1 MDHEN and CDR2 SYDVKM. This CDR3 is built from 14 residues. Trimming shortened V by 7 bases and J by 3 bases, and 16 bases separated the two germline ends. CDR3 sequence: CASNQQGRDYEQYF. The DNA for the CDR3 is TGTGCCAGCAACCAACAGGGTCGCGACTACGAGCAGTACTTC.

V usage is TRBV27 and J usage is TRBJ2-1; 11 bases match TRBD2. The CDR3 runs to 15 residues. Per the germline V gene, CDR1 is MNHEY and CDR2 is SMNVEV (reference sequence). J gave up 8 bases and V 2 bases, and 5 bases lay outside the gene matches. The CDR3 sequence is CASSLKLAGAHEQFF. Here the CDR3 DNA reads TGTGCCAGCAGTTTAAAACTAGCGGGAGCGCATGAGCAGTTCTTC.

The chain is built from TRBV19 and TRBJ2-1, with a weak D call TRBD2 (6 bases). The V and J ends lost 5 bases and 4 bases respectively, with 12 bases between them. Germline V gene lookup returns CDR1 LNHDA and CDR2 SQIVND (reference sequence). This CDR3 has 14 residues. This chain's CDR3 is CASSSRDSYNEQFF. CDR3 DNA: TGTGCCAGTAGTTCCCGGGACTCATACAATGAGCAGTTCTTC.

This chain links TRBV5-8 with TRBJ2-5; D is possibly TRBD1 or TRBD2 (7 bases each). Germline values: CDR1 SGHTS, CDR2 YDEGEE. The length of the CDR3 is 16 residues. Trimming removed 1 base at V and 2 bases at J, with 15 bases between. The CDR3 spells CASSLWEGANQETQYF. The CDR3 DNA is TGTGCCAGCAGCTTGTGGGAGGGGGCGAATCAAGAGACCCAGTACTTC.

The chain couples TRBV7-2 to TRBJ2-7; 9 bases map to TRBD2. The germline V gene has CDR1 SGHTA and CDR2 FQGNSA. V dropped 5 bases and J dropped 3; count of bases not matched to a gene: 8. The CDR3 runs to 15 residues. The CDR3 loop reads CASSGGLATYYEQYF. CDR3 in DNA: TGTGCCAGCAGCGGGGGACTAGCAACCTACTACGAGCAGTACTTC.

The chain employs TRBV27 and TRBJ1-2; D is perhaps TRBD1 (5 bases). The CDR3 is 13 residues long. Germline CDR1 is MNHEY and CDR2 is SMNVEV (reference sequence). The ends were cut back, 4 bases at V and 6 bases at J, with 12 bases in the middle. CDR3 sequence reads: CASSSRVSNGYTF. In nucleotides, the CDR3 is TGTGCCAGCAGTTCCAGGGTGTCAAATGGCTACACCTTC.

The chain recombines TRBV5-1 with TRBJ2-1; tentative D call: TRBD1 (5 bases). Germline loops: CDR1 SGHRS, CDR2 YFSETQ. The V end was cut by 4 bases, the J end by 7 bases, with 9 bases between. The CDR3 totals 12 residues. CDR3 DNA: TGCGCCAGCAGCCCTAACAGGAATGAGCAGTTCTTC. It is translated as CASSPNRNEQFF.

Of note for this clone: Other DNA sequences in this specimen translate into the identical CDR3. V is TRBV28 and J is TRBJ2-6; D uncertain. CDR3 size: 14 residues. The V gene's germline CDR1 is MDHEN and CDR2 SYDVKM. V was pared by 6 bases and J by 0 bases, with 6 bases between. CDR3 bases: TGTGCCAGCAGCCTCCGCTCTGGGGCCAACGTCCTGACTTTC. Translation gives CASSLRSGANVLTF. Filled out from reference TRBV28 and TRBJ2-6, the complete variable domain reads DVKVTQSSRYLVKRTGEKVFLECVQDMDHENMFWYRQDPGLGLRLIYFSYDVKMKEKGDIPEGYSVSREKKERFSLILESASTNQTSMYLCASSLRSGANVLTFGAGSRLTVL.